A single sample gave rise to the 30 T cell receptor beta chains below, sequenced in a study of T cells after yellow fever vaccination. TCRdb redid the calling of the 5' RACE reads with MiXCR, one entry per CDR3 protein. The profile shows about 320,000 distinct CDR3 sequences, around 4.5% of them singletons. This material consisted of PBMCs, taken 15 days after the yellow fever booster vaccination. These TCRs come from a man between 18 and 35 years old who received the YFV17D yellow fever vaccine.

This clonotype occurred many times. The J gene is TRBJ2-6, the V gene TRBV5-1, with 7 positions matching TRBD1. V was clipped by 4 bases and J by 3 bases; unmatched bases: 4. The CDR3 is 15 residues long. The V gene's germline CDR1 is SGHRS and CDR2 YFSETQ. CDR3 sequence: CASSTDRSGANVLTF. The CDR3 DNA reads as TGCGCCAGCAGCACGGACAGGAGTGGGGCCAACGTCCTGACTTTC.

This clonotype was recorded at least ten times. The V and J genes are TRBV5-5 and TRBJ2-2; the D call may be TRBD1 or TRBD2 (5 bases each). CDR1 is SGHKS, CDR2 YYEKEE, per germline (reference sequence). V shed 4 bases and J shed 2 bases, with 12 bases lying between them. The CDR3 length is 15 residues. The CDR3 here is CASSRGTANTGELFF. The CDR3 nucleotides are TGTGCCAGCAGCAGAGGGACGGCTAACACCGGGGAGCTGTTTTTT.

This clonotype was picked up many times. The chain joins TRBV7-2 to TRBJ1-1; 10 bases line up with TRBD1. Germline trimming cut 5 bases from V and 1 base from J; bases unmatched to any gene: 4. The CDR3 is 15 amino acids. Germline loops: CDR1 SGHTA, CDR2 FQGNSA. CDR3 sequence (DNA): TGTGCCAGCAGCCCGTGGACAGGGGGGAACACTGAAGCTTTCTTT. Amino acids: CASSPWTGGNTEAFF.

This clonotype was detected a few times. The J gene is TRBJ1-1, the V gene TRBV28; 11 bases fit TRBD1. V lost 4 bases to trimming and J lost 3 bases; unmatched junction nucleotides: 4. This CDR3 has 15 amino acids. The germline CDR1 and CDR2 sequences are MDHEN and SYDVKM. The CDR3 coding sequence is TGTGCCAGCAGTTCCCTGGGACAGGGGGACACTGAAGCTTTCTTT. Amino acid sequence: CASSSLGQGDTEAFF.

The chain recombines TRBV20-1 with TRBJ2-3; D remains ambiguous. V lost 6 bases, J lost 8 bases, and 15 bases lay in between. Per germline, CDR1 DFQATT and CDR2 SNEGSKA (reference sequence). The CDR3 loop spans 12 amino acids. The CDR3 spells CSAPLTWGTQYF. The CDR3 nucleotides are TGCAGTGCCCCGCTAACATGGGGTACGCAGTATTTT.

In its sample, this clonotype was seen a few times. V and J are TRBV7-3 and TRBJ2-1, with 7 bases fitting TRBD2. The germline CDR1 and CDR2 sequences are SGHTA and FQGTGA. Unmatched junction bases numbered 4, after V lost 5 bases and J lost 0 bases. This CDR3 has 15 amino acids. The CDR3: CASSVSGNSYNEQFF. In nucleotides, the CDR3 is TGTGCCAGCAGCGTCAGCGGGAACTCCTACAATGAGCAGTTCTTC. Combining the CDR3 with reference TRBV7-3 and TRBJ2-1 gives the whole variable domain GAGVSQTPSNKVTEKGKYVELRCDPISGHTALYWYRQSLGQGPEFLIYFQGTGAADDSGLPNDRFFAVRPEGSVSTLKIQRTERGDSAVYLCASSVSGNSYNEQFFGPGTRLTVL.

This clonotype was picked up many times. The J gene is TRBJ1-1, the V gene TRBV7-2; 9 positions agree with TRBD1. Unmatched junction bases numbered 6, after V lost 2 bases and J lost 5 bases. In germline, CDR1 is SGHTA, CDR2 FQGNSA. CDR3 length: 15 amino acids. CDR3 loop: CASSLRTGVGTEAFF. The CDR3 bases are TGTGCCAGCAGCTTACGGACAGGGGTAGGAACTGAAGCTTTCTTT. The full variable domain, with the rest looked up from reference TRBV7-2 and TRBJ1-1, is GAGVSQSPSNKVTEKGKDVELRCDPISGHTALYWYRQSLGQGLEFLIYFQGNSAPDKSGLPSDRFSAERTGGSVSTLTIQRTQQEDSAVYLCASSLRTGVGTEAFFGQGTRLTVV.

This clonotype was picked up many times. The chain recombines TRBV18 with TRBJ1-2; no firm D call. Trimming took 6 bases from V and 0 from J, leaving 14 bases between them. Per the germline V gene, CDR1 is KGHSH and CDR2 is LQKENI. This CDR3 spans 15 amino acids. The CDR3 nucleotides are TGTGCCAGCTCCCGCCCCGACCGGGCTAACTATGGCTACACCTTC. Translated: CASSRPDRANYGYTF.

The V and J genes are TRBV7-9 and TRBJ2-5; D not certain. In germline, CDR1 is SEHNR, CDR2 FQNEAQ (reference sequence). The CDR3 contains 17 residues. V was cut by 5 bases and J by 5 bases, with 24 bases left in between. This chain's CDR3 is CASSLGRVPIAMETQYF. The CDR3 DNA sequence: TGTGCCAGCAGCCTAGGTAGGGTTCCTATCGCCATGGAGACCCAGTACTTC.

Only a few counts were recorded for this clonotype. The chain combines TRBV21-1 with TRBJ1-5; TRBD1 is the table's D call, not checked against the DNA. TRBV21-1 is tagged as a pseudogene. The CDR3 has 13 amino acids. CDR3 residues: CDAGLGSNQPQHF. CDR3 bases: TGCGACGCAGGGTTGGGGAGCAATCAGCCCCAGCATTTT.

This clonotype was seen only a few times. The J gene is TRBJ1-2, the V gene TRBV7-9; D gene uncertain. Deletions cut 2 bases from V and 5 bases from J, with 12 bases between. The CDR3 runs 14 residues. Germline V gene data show CDR1 as SEHNR and CDR2 as FQNEAQ (reference sequence). CDR3 bases: TGTGCCAGCAGCTTATCTCTCCAAACTTATGGCTACACCTTC. It yields the protein CASSLSLQTYGYTF.

This clonotype was counted between two and nine times. The V and J genes are TRBV4-1 and TRBJ2-7; 11 nucleotides agree with TRBD1. From germline, CDR1 is MGHRA and CDR2 YSYEKL. This CDR3 spans 15 amino acids. V gave up 3 bases and J gave up 6 bases; unmatched junction bases: 7. As DNA, the CDR3 is TGCGCCAGCAGCCAGAGGGACAGGGGGGCCCCCGAGCAGTACTTC. Amino acids: CASSQRDRGAPEQYF.

This chain connects TRBV7-8 to TRBJ2-2; TRBD2 agrees at 7 bases. Per the germline V gene, CDR1 is SGHVS and CDR2 is FQNEAQ. The junction had 1 base not matched to a gene; V was cut back by 3 bases and J by 6 bases. The CDR3 has 13 residues. DNA of the CDR3: TGTGCCAGCAGCTTCCGGGGGGCCGGGGAGCTGTTTTTT. Protein: CASSFRGAGELFF. Complete variable domain (other parts from reference TRBV7-8 and TRBJ2-2): GAGVSQSPRYKVAKRGQDVALRCDPISGHVSLFWYQQALGQGPEFLTYFQNEAQLDKSGLPSDRFFAERPEGSVSTLKIQRTQQEDSAVYLCASSFRGAGELFFGEGSRLTVL.

This clonotype was found many times. The chain links TRBV5-1 to TRBJ2-3; 13 nucleotides align to TRBD2. The V and J ends lost 4 bases and 4 bases, in that order; junction bases with no gene match: 12. Germline CDR1 reads SGHRS; CDR2 reads YFSETQ. This CDR3 is 18 amino acids long. The CDR3 DNA follows: TGCGCCAGCAGCCTCGGACTAGCGGGGGTCGCCAAGGCAGATACGCAGTATTTT. The encoded protein is CASSLGLAGVAKADTQYF.

The chain combines TRBV5-1 with TRBJ2-5; the D is unclear. Trimming removed 0 bases at V and 3 bases at J, with 6 bases between. Germline V lookup: CDR1 SGHRS, CDR2 YFSETQ. CDR3 length: 13 residues. This CDR3 is CASSLDWEETQYF. CDR3 sequence (DNA): TGCGCCAGCAGCTTGGACTGGGAAGAGACCCAGTACTTC.

This clonotype was recorded many times. CDR3 residues: CSVGQGAGELFF. CDR3 in DNA: TGCAGCGTTGGACAGGGGGCCGGGGAGCTGTTTTTT. The V call is TRBV29-1, the J call TRBJ2-2, with 9 bases lining up with TRBD1. J lost 6 bases, V lost 4 bases, and 0 bases had no gene match. CDR3 length: 12 residues. CDR1 and CDR2 from the germline V gene are SQVTM and ANQGSEA.

This clonotype was found many times. V usage is TRBV6-2 or TRBV6-3 and J usage is TRBJ2-5; possible D gene TRBD1, 6 bases. The ends were cut back, 7 bases at V and 10 bases at J, with 22 bases in the middle. From germline, CDR1 is MNHEY and CDR2 SVGEGT. The CDR3 length is 14 residues. The CDR3 region has the DNA TGTGCCAGCACTCCCCGCGGACAGAGGGTCCACCAGTACTTC. Residues: CASTPRGQRVHQYF.

At least ten counts were recorded for this clonotype. The gene calls are TRBV6-2 or TRBV6-3 and TRBJ1-4; 8 nucleotides match TRBD1. The CDR3 is 13 amino acids. Germline V gives CDR1 MNHEY, CDR2 SVGEGT. The trim removed 3 bases at V and 17 bases at J, leaving 11 bases unmatched. CDR3 in DNA: TGTGCCAGCAGTTATAGTATTGGGACAGGAAGATTTTTT. Encoded protein: CASSYSIGTGRFF.

CDR3 DNA: TGTGCCAGCAGCCCAGGGACAGGTTACGAGCAGTACGTC. It codes for CASSPGTGYEQYV. This rearrangement joins TRBV7-8 to TRBJ2-7; 8 nucleotides line up with TRBD1. Germline lookup yields CDR1 SGHVS and CDR2 FQNEAQ. V trimming: 5 bases; J trimming: 4 bases; junction bases outside the gene matches: 4. The CDR3 spans 13 residues.

This clonotype was counted between two and nine times. This chain uses TRBV5-1 with TRBJ2-2; D is ambiguous. The ends were cut back, 0 bases at V and 1 base at J, with 7 bases in the middle. CDR1 is SGHRS and CDR2 is YFSETQ in the germline V gene. The CDR3 is made up of 15 amino acids. The CDR3 region is CASSLAWGNTGELFF. For the CDR3, the DNA is TGCGCCAGCAGCTTGGCCTGGGGGAACACCGGGGAGCTGTTTTTT.

The table lists this clonotype with many counts. The rearrangement joins TRBV20-1 to TRBJ2-1, with a possible D match to TRBD2 (5 bases). This CDR3 contains 15 residues. The V gene's germline CDR1 is DFQATT and CDR2 SNEGSKA (reference sequence). V was cut by 0 bases and J by 0 bases, with 9 bases left in between. The CDR3 nucleotides read TGCAGTGCTAGAGATGTGGGGAGCTCCTACAATGAGCAGTTCTTC. It specifies CSARDVGSSYNEQFF.

The gene calls are TRBV24-1 and TRBJ2-2; maybe TRBD1 (6 bases). There are 16 residues in the CDR3. Trimming cost V 5 bases and J 6 bases, with 18 bases left between them. CDR1 is KGHDR, CDR2 SFDVKD, per germline. This CDR3 is CATSAPDTQGPGELFF. The CDR3 nucleotides are TGTGCCACCAGTGCTCCCGATACCCAGGGGCCCGGGGAGCTGTTTTTT.

This clonotype has ten or more counts. The chain recombines TRBV7-6 with TRBJ1-1; D is undetermined. Trimming took 5 bases from V and 0 from J, leaving 10 bases between them. CDR1 SGHVS and CDR2 FNYEAQ come from the germline V gene. The CDR3 contains 14 residues. In nucleotides, the CDR3 is TGTGCCAGCAGCACTTTACAGTTGAACACTGAAGCTTTCTTT. It translates to CASSTLQLNTEAFF.

This clonotype occurred many times. The junction does not match germline at one end; this may be a read error. The chain joins TRBV5-6 to TRBJ1-2; 8 nucleotides agree with TRBD1. Germline CDR1 SGHDT, CDR2 YYEEEE. There are 14 residues in the CDR3. This chain's CDR3 is CASSLGQANYGYTF. DNA of the CDR3: TGTGCCAGCAGTTTGGGACAGGCTAACTATGGCTACACCTTC.

This clonotype was observed at least ten times. V usage is TRBV5-1 and J usage is TRBJ2-1; D is possibly TRBD1 (6 bases). V was shortened by 4 bases and J by 8 bases, with 10 bases between the two germline ends. Germline V gene data show CDR1 as SGHRS and CDR2 as YFSETQ. CDR3 length: 12 amino acids. CDR3 amino acids: CASSIPGDEQFF. The DNA for the CDR3 is TGCGCCAGCAGCATACCAGGGGATGAGCAGTTCTTC.

There are many counts of this clonotype. The J gene is TRBJ2-3, the V gene TRBV5-1; D is perhaps TRBD2 (6 bases). The germline V and J ends were trimmed by 0 bases and 0 bases, with 8 bases remaining between them. The CDR3 is 15 amino acids. In germline, CDR1 is SGHRS, CDR2 YFSETQ. This CDR3 reads CASSLGLASTDTQYF. DNA for the CDR3: TGCGCCAGCAGCTTGGGTCTAGCGAGCACAGATACGCAGTATTTT.

The chain recombines TRBV24-1 with TRBJ1-1; 7 bases fit TRBD1. The CDR3 is 17 amino acids. The germline CDR1 and CDR2 sequences are KGHDR and SFDVKD. After removal of 4 bases from V and 4 bases from J, the junction contained 14 bases not matched to a gene. This chain's CDR3 is CATSDYKSSGGTTEAFF. Here the CDR3 DNA reads TGTGCCACCAGTGACTACAAATCCTCAGGGGGGACCACTGAAGCTTTCTTT.

The chain is built from TRBV7-9 and TRBJ2-4, with 7 bases matching TRBD2. CDR3 size: 18 residues. The germline gives CDR1 SEHNR, CDR2 FQNEAQ (reference sequence). Trimming removed 5 bases from V and 0 bases from J; junction bases left unmatched: 13. The CDR3: CASSPNLAAERAKNIQYF. The DNA of the CDR3 is TGTGCCAGCAGCCCGAACCTAGCGGCCGAGAGAGCCAAAAACATTCAGTACTTC.

This clonotype showed up just a few times. This rearrangement joins TRBV18 to TRBJ1-4; possibly TRBD1 for D (5 bases). V was shortened by 6 bases and J by 8 bases, with 22 bases between the two germline ends. This CDR3 has 16 amino acids. Germline V gives CDR1 KGHSH, CDR2 LQKENI. CDR3 region: CASSLLTLGPGEKLFF. The CDR3 region has the DNA TGTGCCAGCTCTCTACTTACTCTGGGGCCAGGAGAAAAACTGTTTTTT.

The rearrangement uses TRBV6-5 and TRBJ2-7; D unresolved. The CDR3 runs 13 residues. The V gene's germline CDR1 is MNHEY and CDR2 SVGAGI. Trimming took off 0 bases at V and 0 bases at J, with 3 bases between the two ends. For the CDR3, the DNA is TGTGCCAGCAGTTACTCGAACTCCTACGAGCAGTACTTC. This sequence encodes CASSYSNSYEQYF.